This T cell receptor (beta chain) was captured by sequencing in a study of early T cells in non-severe SARS-CoV-2 infection. Study results and limitations: Matches to VDJdb favored anti-spike CD8 responses and missed private and CD4 specificities.

Note on this clonotype: The antigen is not known.

The CDR3 sequence is 19 residues long. Attached unique molecular identifiers marked individual cDNA molecules. Using its own MiXCR run on the 5' RACE reads, TCRdb lists one record per CDR3 protein. The sample shows 55,000 to 75,000 distinct CDR3 sequences, approximately 11% of them seen only once. The sequencing input was whole blood. The receptor's source is an adult who was a healthcare worker with PCR-confirmed SARS-CoV-2 infection or an uninfected control (not recorded which). The gene calls are TRBV21-1 and TRBJ1-5; the table's D gene call, TRBD1, was not cross checked with the DNA. TRBV21-1 is labeled a pseudogene. The CDR3 spells CASSGRLGYPDRGNQPQHF. In DNA, the CDR3 is TGTGCCAGCAGCGGGAGGCTCGGGTACCCAGACAGGGGCAATCAGCCCCAGCATTTT.